The rows below give T cell receptor beta chains drawn from one sample of a study of T-cell reconstitution after alpha-beta-depleted transplantation in children. From the PCR reads, TCRdb called clonotypes with MiXCR, one entry per CDR3 protein. The data contain about 690,000 distinct CDR3 sequences, around 17% of them singletons. The sample consisted of PBMCs from the stem cell graft donor, taken from the stem cell graft. These receptors were collected from a human donor who donated a stem cell graft to a child with acute myeloid leukemia. The CDR3 runs from the conserved cysteine through the conserved F or W. Fields, in order: CDR3 protein, CDR3 DNA, V gene, clone size, J gene, D gene. D genes are given only for firm matches. Not every row has a clone size; where given, it reads once, few, many or a size class.

CDR3 protein: CSARDLQHYNEQFF
CDR3 DNA: TGCAGTGCTAGGGACTTGCAACACTACAATGAGCAGTTCTTC
V gene: TRBV20-1
clone size: .
J gene: TRBJ2-1
D gene: .

CDR3 protein: CASSQEAPGAYNEQFF
CDR3 DNA: TGCGCCAGCAGCCAAGAGGCCCCAGGCGCCTACAATGAGCAGTTCTTC
V gene: TRBV4-1
clone size: .
J gene: TRBJ2-1
D gene: .

CDR3 protein: CASSFPGPTDTQYF
CDR3 DNA: TGTGCCAGCAGCTTTCCGGGGCCCACAGATACGCAGTATTTT
V gene: TRBV5-5
clone size: few
J gene: TRBJ2-3
D gene: .

CDR3 protein: CASGGTSGVDEQFF
CDR3 DNA: TGTGCCAGCGGGGGGACTAGCGGGGTCGATGAGCAGTTCTTC
V gene: TRBV11-3
clone size: .
J gene: TRBJ2-1
D gene: TRBD2

CDR3 protein: CASSLQVLGQPQHF
CDR3 DNA: TGTGCCAGCAGTTTGCAGGTTCTTGGACAGCCCCAGCATTTT
V gene: TRBV12-3/TRBV12-4
clone size: .
J gene: TRBJ1-5
D gene: .

CDR3 protein: CSANPGGYVYTEAFF
CDR3 DNA: TGCAGTGCTAACCCAGGGGGCTACGTTTACACTGAAGCTTTCTTT
V gene: TRBV20-1
clone size: many
J gene: TRBJ1-1
D gene: TRBD1

CDR3 protein: CASSSTADSSGNTIYF
CDR3 DNA: TGTGCCAGCAGTTCAACCGCGGACAGCTCTGGAAACACCATATATTTT
V gene: TRBV6-5
clone size: many
J gene: TRBJ1-3
D gene: .

CDR3 protein: CASSFRTGGRDEQFF
CDR3 DNA: TGTGCCAGCAGTTTCAGGACAGGGGGTAGGGATGAGCAGTTCTTC
V gene: TRBV12-3/TRBV12-4
clone size: many
J gene: TRBJ2-1
D gene: TRBD1

CDR3 protein: CASSPLAGLADNEQFF
CDR3 DNA: TGTGCCAGCAGTCCCCTAGCGGGACTAGCGGATAATGAGCAGTTCTTC
V gene: TRBV28
clone size: .
J gene: TRBJ2-1
D gene: TRBD2

CDR3 protein: CAWSLGRENTEAFF
CDR3 DNA: TGTGCCTGGAGTCTAGGGAGGGAGAACACTGAAGCTTTCTTT
V gene: TRBV30
clone size: .
J gene: TRBJ1-1
D gene: .

CDR3 protein: CASSLVYAVDGYTF
CDR3 DNA: TGTGCCAGCAGTTTGGTTTATGCAGTCGATGGCTACACCTTC
V gene: TRBV27
clone size: many
J gene: TRBJ1-2
D gene: .

CDR3 protein: CASSIGTGEGHTF
CDR3 DNA: TGTGCCAGCAGTATAGGGACAGGGGAGGGTCACACCTTC
V gene: TRBV27
clone size: .
J gene: TRBJ1-2
D gene: TRBD1

CDR3 protein: CSASGTELNIQYF
CDR3 DNA: TGCAGTGCTTCCGGGACAGAATTAAACATTCAGTACTTC
V gene: TRBV20-1
clone size: many
J gene: TRBJ2-4
D gene: TRBD1

CDR3 protein: CASRRANHEAFF
CDR3 DNA: TGTGCCAGCAGGAGGGCAAATCATGAAGCTTTCTTT
V gene: TRBV6-5
clone size: .
J gene: TRBJ1-1
D gene: .

CDR3 protein: CASRQGLVANTIYF
CDR3 DNA: TGCGCCAGCCGGCAGGGGCTGGTAGCGAACACCATATATTTT
V gene: TRBV5-1
clone size: few
J gene: TRBJ1-3
D gene: .

CDR3 protein: CASSSSRDRGEAFF
CDR3 DNA: TGTGCCAGCAGCTCGTCCCGGGACAGGGGCGAAGCTTTCTTT
V gene: TRBV7-3
clone size: .
J gene: TRBJ1-1
D gene: TRBD1

CDR3 protein: CATSRRSSSGELFF
CDR3 DNA: TGTGCCACCAGCAGGAGGTCCTCGTCCGGGGAGCTGTTTTTT
V gene: TRBV15
clone size: many
J gene: TRBJ2-2
D gene: .

CDR3 protein: CASSLAGTGTDTQYF
CDR3 DNA: TGTGCCAGCAGCCTCGCCGGGACAGGGACAGATACGCAGTATTTT
V gene: TRBV5-6
clone size: many
J gene: TRBJ2-3
D gene: TRBD1

CDR3 protein: CSAISGAINYGYTF
CDR3 DNA: TGCAGTGCCATATCCGGGGCTATTAACTATGGCTACACCTTC
V gene: TRBV20-1
clone size: .
J gene: TRBJ1-2
D gene: .

CDR3 protein: CASSALTSGELFF
CDR3 DNA: TGTGCCAGCAGCGCCTTAACTAGCGGGGAGCTGTTTTTT
V gene: TRBV7-4
clone size: few
J gene: TRBJ2-2
D gene: .

CDR3 protein: CSARTRGTGELFF
CDR3 DNA: TGCAGTGCTAGAACCAGGGGGACCGGGGAGCTGTTTTTT
V gene: TRBV20-1
clone size: .
J gene: TRBJ2-2
D gene: TRBD1

CDR3 protein: CAIGGQGAVQPQHF
CDR3 DNA: TGTGCCATCGGGGGACAGGGGGCGGTTCAGCCCCAGCATTTT
V gene: TRBV10-3
clone size: .
J gene: TRBJ1-5
D gene: TRBD1

CDR3 protein: CSADDRGTYNEQFF
CDR3 DNA: TGCAGTGCTGATGACAGGGGAACCTACAATGAGCAGTTCTTC
V gene: TRBV20-1
clone size: many
J gene: TRBJ2-1
D gene: TRBD1

CDR3 protein: CSASPTKNTEAFF
CDR3 DNA: TGCAGTGCAAGCCCGACCAAGAACACTGAAGCTTTCTTT
V gene: TRBV20-1
clone size: many
J gene: TRBJ1-1
D gene: .

CDR3 protein: CASRPGQGGETQYF
CDR3 DNA: TGTGCCAGCAGACCGGGACAGGGAGGCGAGACCCAGTACTTC
V gene: TRBV12-3/TRBV12-4
clone size: .
J gene: TRBJ2-5
D gene: TRBD1

CDR3 protein: CASSARQGSNTEAFF
CDR3 DNA: TGTGCCAGCAGTGCGCGACAGGGGTCAAACACTGAAGCTTTCTTT
V gene: TRBV12-3/TRBV12-4
clone size: many
J gene: TRBJ1-1
D gene: TRBD1

CDR3 protein: CASSSGGAGGYTDTQYF
CDR3 DNA: TGTGCCAGCAGCTCAGGGGGGGCGGGGGGATACACAGATACGCAGTATTTT
V gene: TRBV11-2
clone size: .
J gene: TRBJ2-3
D gene: .

CDR3 protein: CASSQDRDRGAYEQYF
CDR3 DNA: TGCGCCAGCAGCCAAGATCGGGACAGGGGTGCCTACGAGCAGTACTTC
V gene: TRBV4-3
clone size: few
J gene: TRBJ2-7
D gene: TRBD1

CDR3 protein: CASSLEGKTQYF
CDR3 DNA: TGCGCCAGCAGCTTGGAAGGGAAGACCCAGTACTTC
V gene: TRBV5-1
clone size: .
J gene: TRBJ2-5
D gene: .

CDR3 protein: CASSWRQGRDQPQHF
CDR3 DNA: TGTGCCAGCAGCTGGAGACAGGGAAGAGATCAGCCCCAGCATTTT
V gene: TRBV7-2
clone size: many
J gene: TRBJ1-5
D gene: TRBD1

CDR3 protein: CSARDQRGWLADTQYF
CDR3 DNA: TGCAGTGCTAGAGATCAGCGGGGGTGGTTGGCAGATACGCAGTATTTT
V gene: TRBV20-1
clone size: few
J gene: TRBJ2-3
D gene: TRBD2

CDR3 protein: CASSWGTAPEAFF
CDR3 DNA: TGCGCCAGCAGCTGGGGGACAGCTCCTGAAGCTTTCTTT
V gene: TRBV5-1
clone size: many
J gene: TRBJ1-1
D gene: TRBD1

CDR3 protein: CSAEDRGPETQYF
CDR3 DNA: TGCAGTGCTGAGGACAGGGGGCCCGAGACCCAGTACTTC
V gene: TRBV20-1
clone size: many
J gene: TRBJ2-5
D gene: TRBD1